This T cell receptor (beta chain) was identified during a study of vaccination effects on CD4 cells after COVID-19. Study as a whole: Samples that were drawn after vaccination came a median of 72 days after the second dose.

Antigen-specific CD4+ T cells were expanded with viral peptide pools in the ViraFEST assay before sequencing. Isolation of CD4+ T cells took place after less than twelve days of culture. Each participant was given two doses of one vaccine (BNT162b2 or mRNA-1273). The CDR3 totals 14 residues. Deletions cut 0 bases from V and 7 bases from J, with 10 bases between. Germline V gene lookup returns CDR1 MDHEN and CDR2 SYDVKM. In its sample, this clone was seen a few times. Its cognate antigen is unknown. Repertoires were generated with immunoSEQ multiplex PCR, while TCRdb's copy carries only in-frame clones and drops some. Seen here are roughly 71,000 clones, 70% to 90% observed once, and the top ten hold about 1.2%.

This material consisted of CD4+ T cells from PBMCs cultured with HCoV-229E spike peptides, taken after COVID-19 vaccination. The sequence came from a human donor who received a COVID-19 vaccine. The V and J genes are TRBV28 and TRBJ2-1, with D perhaps being TRBD1 or TRBD2 (5 bases each). CDR3 amino acids: CASSLWGRENEQFF. CDR3 sequence (DNA): TGTGCCAGCAGTTTATGGGGCAGGGAGAATGAGCAGTTCTTC.